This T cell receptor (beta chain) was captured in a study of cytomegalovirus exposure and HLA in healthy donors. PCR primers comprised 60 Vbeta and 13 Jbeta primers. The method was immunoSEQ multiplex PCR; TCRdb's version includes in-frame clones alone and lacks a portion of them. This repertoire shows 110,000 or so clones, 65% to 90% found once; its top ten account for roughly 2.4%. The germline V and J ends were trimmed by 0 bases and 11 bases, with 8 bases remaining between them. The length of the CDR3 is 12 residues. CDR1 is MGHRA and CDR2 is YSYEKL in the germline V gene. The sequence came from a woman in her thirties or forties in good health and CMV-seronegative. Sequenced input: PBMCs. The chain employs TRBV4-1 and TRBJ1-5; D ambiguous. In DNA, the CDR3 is TGCGCCAGCAGCCAAGATACGGGAACCCAGCATTTT. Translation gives CASSQDTGTQHF.